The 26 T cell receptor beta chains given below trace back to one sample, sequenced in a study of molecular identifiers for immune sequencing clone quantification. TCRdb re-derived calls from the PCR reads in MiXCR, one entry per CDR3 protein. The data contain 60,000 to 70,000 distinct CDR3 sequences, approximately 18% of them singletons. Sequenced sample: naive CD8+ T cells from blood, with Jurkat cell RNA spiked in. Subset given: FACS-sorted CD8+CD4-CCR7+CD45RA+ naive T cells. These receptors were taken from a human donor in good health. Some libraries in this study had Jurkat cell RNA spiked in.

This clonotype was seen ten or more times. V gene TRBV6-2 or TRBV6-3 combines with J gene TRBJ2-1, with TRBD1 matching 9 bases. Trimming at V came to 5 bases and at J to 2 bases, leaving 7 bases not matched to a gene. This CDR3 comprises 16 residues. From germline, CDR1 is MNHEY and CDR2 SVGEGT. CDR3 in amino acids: CASSPRTGVAYNEQFF. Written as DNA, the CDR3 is TGTGCCAGCAGTCCCCGGACAGGGGTGGCCTACAATGAGCAGTTCTTC.

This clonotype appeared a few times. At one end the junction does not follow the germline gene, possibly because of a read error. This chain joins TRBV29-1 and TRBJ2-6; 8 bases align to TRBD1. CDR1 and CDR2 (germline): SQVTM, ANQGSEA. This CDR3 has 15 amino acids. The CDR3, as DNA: TGCAGCGGGGAGACAGGGGAAACTGGGGCCAGCGTCCTGACTTTC. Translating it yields CSGETGETGASVLTF.

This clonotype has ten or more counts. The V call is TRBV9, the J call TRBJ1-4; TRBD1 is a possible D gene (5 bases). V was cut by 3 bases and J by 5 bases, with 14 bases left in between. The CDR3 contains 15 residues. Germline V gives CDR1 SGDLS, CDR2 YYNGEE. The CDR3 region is CASSEMGRWNEKLFF. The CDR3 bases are TGTGCCAGCAGCGAAATGGGACGGTGGAATGAAAAACTGTTTTTT. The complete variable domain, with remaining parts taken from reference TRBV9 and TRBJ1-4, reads DSGVTQTPKHLITATGQRVTLRCSPRSGDLSVYWYQQSLDQGLQFLIQYYNGEERAKGNILERFSAQQFPDLHSELNLSSLELGDSALYFCASSEMGRWNEKLFFGSGTQLSVL.

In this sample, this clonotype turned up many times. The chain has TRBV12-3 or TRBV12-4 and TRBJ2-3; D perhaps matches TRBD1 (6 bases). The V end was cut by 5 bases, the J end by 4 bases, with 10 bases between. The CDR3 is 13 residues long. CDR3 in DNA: TGTGCCAGCAGTGCAGGGGATGCAGATACGCAGTATTTT. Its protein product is CASSAGDADTQYF.

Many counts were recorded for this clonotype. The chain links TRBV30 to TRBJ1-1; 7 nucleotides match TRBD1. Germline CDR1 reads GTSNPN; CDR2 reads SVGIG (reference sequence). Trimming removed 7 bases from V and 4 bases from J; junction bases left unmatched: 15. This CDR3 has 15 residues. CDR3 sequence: CASEGGVDRATEAFF. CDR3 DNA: TGTGCCTCCGAGGGAGGAGTCGACAGGGCCACTGAAGCTTTCTTT.

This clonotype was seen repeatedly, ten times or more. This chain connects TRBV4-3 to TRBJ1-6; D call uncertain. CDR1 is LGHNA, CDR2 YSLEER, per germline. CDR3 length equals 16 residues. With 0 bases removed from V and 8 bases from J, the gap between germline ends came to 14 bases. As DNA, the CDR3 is TGCGCCAGCAGCCAAGAGACCCGCCCATGGGATTCACCCCTCCACTTT. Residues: CASSQETRPWDSPLHF.

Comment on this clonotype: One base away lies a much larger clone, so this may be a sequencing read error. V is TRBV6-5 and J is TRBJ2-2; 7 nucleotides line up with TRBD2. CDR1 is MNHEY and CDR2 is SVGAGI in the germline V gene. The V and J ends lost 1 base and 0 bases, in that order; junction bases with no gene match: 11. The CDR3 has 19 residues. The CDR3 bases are TGTGCCAGCAGTTACTTGTGGGCACTAGCGCAAACGAACACCGGGGAGCTGTTTTTT. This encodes CASSYLWALAQTNTGELFF.

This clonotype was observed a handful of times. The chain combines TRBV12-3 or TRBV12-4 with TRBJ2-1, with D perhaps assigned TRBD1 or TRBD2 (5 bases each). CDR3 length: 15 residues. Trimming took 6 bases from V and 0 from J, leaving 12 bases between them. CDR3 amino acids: CASRTEGSSYNEQFF. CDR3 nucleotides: TGTGCCAGCAGAACAGAGGGGAGCTCCTACAATGAGCAGTTCTTC.

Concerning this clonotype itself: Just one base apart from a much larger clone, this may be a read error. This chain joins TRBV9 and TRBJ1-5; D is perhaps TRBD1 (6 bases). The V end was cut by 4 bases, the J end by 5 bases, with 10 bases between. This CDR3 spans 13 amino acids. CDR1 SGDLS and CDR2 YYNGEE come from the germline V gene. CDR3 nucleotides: TGTGCCAGCAGCTCAGGGGTGGATCAGCCCCAGCATTTT. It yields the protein CASSSGVDQPQHF.

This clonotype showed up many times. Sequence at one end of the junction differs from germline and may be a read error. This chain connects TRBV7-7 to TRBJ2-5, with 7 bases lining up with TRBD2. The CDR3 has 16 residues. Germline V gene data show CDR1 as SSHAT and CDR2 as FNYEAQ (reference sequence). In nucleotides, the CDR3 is TGTGCTAGCAGCTTAGACTTTGCTAGCGGACAAGAGACCCAGTACTTC. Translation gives CASSLDFASGQETQYF.

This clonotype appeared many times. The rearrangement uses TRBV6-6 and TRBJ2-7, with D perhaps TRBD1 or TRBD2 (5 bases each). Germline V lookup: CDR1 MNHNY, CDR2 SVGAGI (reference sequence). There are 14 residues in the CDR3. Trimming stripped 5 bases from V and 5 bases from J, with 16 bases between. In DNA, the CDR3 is TGTGCCAGCAGTCGGGACCCAGGGCAGAACGAGCAGTACTTC. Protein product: CASSRDPGQNEQYF.

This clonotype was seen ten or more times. CDR3 amino acids: CASSLASRSTDTQYF. The CDR3 DNA follows: TGCGCCAGCAGCCTCGCCTCCCGCAGCACAGATACGCAGTATTTT. The chain joins TRBV4-1 to TRBJ2-3; D is unresolved. The germline V gene encodes CDR1 MGHRA and CDR2 YSYEKL. The CDR3 totals 15 residues. Trimming cost V 4 bases and J 0 bases, with 11 bases left between them.

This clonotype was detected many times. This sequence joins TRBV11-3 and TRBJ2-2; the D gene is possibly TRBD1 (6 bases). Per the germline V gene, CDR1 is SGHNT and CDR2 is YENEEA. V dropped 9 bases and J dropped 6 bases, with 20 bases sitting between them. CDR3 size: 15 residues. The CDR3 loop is CASSRQDIYPGELFF. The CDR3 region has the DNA TGTGCCAGTTCACGACAGGACATATACCCCGGGGAGCTGTTTTTT.

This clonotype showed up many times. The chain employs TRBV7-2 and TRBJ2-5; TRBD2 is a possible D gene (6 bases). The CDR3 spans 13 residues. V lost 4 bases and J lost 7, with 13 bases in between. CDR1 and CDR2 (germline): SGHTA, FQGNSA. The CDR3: CASSSWDSGTQYF. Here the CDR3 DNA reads TGTGCCAGCAGCTCATGGGACTCTGGGACCCAGTACTTC.

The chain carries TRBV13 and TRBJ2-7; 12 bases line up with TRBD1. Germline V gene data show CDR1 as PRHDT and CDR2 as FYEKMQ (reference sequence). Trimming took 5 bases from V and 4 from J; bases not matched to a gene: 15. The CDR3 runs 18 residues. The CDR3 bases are TGTGCCAGCAGCCACTTAGGGACAGGGGGCCCCGGGGTGTACGAGCAGTACTTC. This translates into CASSHLGTGGPGVYEQYF.

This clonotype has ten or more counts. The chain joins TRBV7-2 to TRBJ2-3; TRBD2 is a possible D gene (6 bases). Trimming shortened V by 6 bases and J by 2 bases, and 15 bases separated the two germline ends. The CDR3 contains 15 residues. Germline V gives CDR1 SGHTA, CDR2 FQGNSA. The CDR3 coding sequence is TGTGCCAGCAGAAACAACGCGGACTACACAGATACGCAGTATTTT. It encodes CASRNNADYTDTQYF.

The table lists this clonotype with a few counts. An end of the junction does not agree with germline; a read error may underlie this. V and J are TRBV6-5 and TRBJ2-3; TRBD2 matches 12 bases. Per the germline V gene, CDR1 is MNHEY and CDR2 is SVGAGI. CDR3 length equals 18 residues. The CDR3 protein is CASSYSPLWTSGTDAQYF. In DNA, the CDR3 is TGTGCCAGCAGTTACTCCCCTCTATGGACTAGCGGGACAGATGCGCAGTATTTT.

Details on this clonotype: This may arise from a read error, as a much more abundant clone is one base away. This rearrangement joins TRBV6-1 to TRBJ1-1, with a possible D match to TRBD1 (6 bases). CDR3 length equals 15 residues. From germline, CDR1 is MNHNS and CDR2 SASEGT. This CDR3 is CANSDIWGLDTEAFF. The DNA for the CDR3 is TGTGCCAACAGTGATATTTGGGGGCTGGACACTGAAGCTTTCTTT.

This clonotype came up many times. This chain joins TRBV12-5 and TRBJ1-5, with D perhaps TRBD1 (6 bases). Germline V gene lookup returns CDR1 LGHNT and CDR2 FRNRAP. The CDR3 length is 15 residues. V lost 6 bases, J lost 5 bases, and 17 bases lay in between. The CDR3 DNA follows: TGTGCTAGTGGCACGACAGGCCTCGGGGATCAGCCCCAGCATTTT. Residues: CASGTTGLGDQPQHF. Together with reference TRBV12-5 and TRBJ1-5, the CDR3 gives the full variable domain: DARVTQTPRHKVTEMGQEVTMRCQPILGHNTVFWYRQTMMQGLELLAYFRNRAPLDDSGMPKDRFSAEMPDATLATLKIQPSEPRDSAVYFCASGTTGLGDQPQHFGDGTRLSIL.

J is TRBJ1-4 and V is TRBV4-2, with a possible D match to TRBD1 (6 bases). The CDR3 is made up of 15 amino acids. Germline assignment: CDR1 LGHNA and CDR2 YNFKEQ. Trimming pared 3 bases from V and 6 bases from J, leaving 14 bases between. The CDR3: CASSQQQGRDEKLFF. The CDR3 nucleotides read TGTGCCAGCAGCCAGCAACAGGGTCGGGATGAAAAACTGTTTTTT.

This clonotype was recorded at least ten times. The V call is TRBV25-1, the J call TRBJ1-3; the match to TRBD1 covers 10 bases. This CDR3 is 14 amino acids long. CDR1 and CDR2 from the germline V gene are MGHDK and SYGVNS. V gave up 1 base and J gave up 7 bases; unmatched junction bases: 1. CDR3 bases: TGTGCCAGCAGTGAATGGGACAGGGGTAACACCATATATTTT. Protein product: CASSEWDRGNTIYF.

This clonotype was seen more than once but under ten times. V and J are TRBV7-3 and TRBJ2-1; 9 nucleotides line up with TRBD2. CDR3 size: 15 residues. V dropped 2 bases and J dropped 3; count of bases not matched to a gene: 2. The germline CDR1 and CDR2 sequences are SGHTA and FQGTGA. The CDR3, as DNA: TGTGCCAGCAGCTTACCTAGCGGGGTCTACAATGAGCAGTTCTTC. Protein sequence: CASSLPSGVYNEQFF.

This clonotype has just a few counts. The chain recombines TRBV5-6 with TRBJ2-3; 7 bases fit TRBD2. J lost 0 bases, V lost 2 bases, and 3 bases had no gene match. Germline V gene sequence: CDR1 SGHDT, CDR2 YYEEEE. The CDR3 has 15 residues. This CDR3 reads CASSLGGSSTDTQYF. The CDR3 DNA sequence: TGTGCCAGCAGCTTAGGCGGGAGTAGCACAGATACGCAGTATTTT.

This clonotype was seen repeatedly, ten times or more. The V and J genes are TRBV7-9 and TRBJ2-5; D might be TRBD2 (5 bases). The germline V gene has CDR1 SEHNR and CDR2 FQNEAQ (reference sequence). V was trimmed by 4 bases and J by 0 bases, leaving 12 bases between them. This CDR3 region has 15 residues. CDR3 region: CASSSPRDYQETQYF. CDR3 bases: TGTGCCAGCAGCTCGCCCCGGGATTACCAAGAGACCCAGTACTTC.

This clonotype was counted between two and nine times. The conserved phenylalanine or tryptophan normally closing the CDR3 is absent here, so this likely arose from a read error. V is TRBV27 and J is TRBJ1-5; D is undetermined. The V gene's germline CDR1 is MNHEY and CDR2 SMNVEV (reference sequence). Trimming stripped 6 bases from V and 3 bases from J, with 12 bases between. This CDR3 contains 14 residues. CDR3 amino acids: CASRLGGANQPQHL. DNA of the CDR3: TGTGCCAGCAGACTAGGTGGAGCCAATCAGCCCCAGCATTTA.

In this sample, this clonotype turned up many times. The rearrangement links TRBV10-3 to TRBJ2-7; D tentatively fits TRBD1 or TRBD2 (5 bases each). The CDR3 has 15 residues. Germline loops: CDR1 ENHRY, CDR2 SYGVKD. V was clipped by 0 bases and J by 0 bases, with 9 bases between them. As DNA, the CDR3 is TGTGCCATCAGTGAGTCGGGGGACGGCTCCTACGAGCAGTACTTC. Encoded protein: CAISESGDGSYEQYF.